Listed here are 21 T cell receptor beta chains from one sample, sequenced in a study of cytomegalovirus exposure and HLA in healthy donors. The PCR had 60 Vbeta and 13 Jbeta primers. Profiling relied on immunoSEQ multiplex PCR, and the TCRdb table lists in-frame clones only, not all of them. The sample holds about 98,000 clones, more than 60% seen once. Material for sequencing was PBMCs. These receptors all come from a man aged 50-60 years in good health and CMV-seronegative.

This clone turned up a few times. J is TRBJ2-1 and V is TRBV28; 13 nucleotides agree with TRBD2. Trimming at V came to 4 bases and at J to 3 bases, leaving 15 bases not matched to a gene. The CDR3 spans 20 residues. Germline V gives CDR1 MDHEN, CDR2 SYDVKM. CDR3 loop: CASSSTFTLAGGTIYNEQFF. In DNA form, the CDR3 reads TGTGCCAGCAGTTCCACCTTTACACTAGCGGGAGGGACAATCTACAATGAGCAGTTCTTC. Filled out from reference TRBV28 and TRBJ2-1, the complete variable domain reads DVKVTQSSRYLVKRTGEKVFLECVQDMDHENMFWYRQDPGLGLRLIYFSYDVKMKEKGDIPEGYSVSREKKERFSLILESASTNQTSMYLCASSSTFTLAGGTIYNEQFFGPGTRLTVL.

This rearrangement joins TRBV7-9 to TRBJ2-3, with 11 bases identical to TRBD2. Per the germline V gene, CDR1 is SEHNR and CDR2 is FQNEAQ (reference sequence). This CDR3 is 16 amino acids long. Losses at the gene ends were 4 bases for V and 3 bases for J; bases not matched to a gene: 6. CDR3 region: CASSSLAGGSTDTQYF. The DNA for the CDR3 is TGTGCCAGCAGCTCCCTAGCGGGAGGCTCTACAGATACGCAGTATTTT.

The gene calls are TRBV5-1 and TRBJ2-3; D might be TRBD1 (5 bases). Germline CDR1 is SGHRS and CDR2 is YFSETQ. The CDR3 is made up of 14 amino acids. V lost 0 bases, J lost 3 bases, and 8 bases lay in between. CDR3 sequence: CASSLGGATDTQYF. The DNA for the CDR3 is TGCGCCAGCAGCTTGGGGGGCGCGACAGATACGCAGTATTTT.

V gene TRBV19 combines with J gene TRBJ2-7, with a weak D call TRBD1 (6 bases). The germline V and J ends were trimmed by 4 bases and 2 bases, with 9 bases remaining between them. In germline, CDR1 is LNHDA, CDR2 SQIVND (reference sequence). The CDR3 totals 13 residues. The CDR3 DNA reads TGTGCCAGTAGTAGGGGGCTTACCTACGAGCAGTACTTC. Translation gives CASSRGLTYEQYF.

This clone was observed a few times. The V gene is TRBV5-1, the J gene TRBJ1-1; 12 nucleotides line up with TRBD1. Germline V lookup: CDR1 SGHRS, CDR2 YFSETQ. The CDR3 totals 14 residues. Losses at the gene ends were 0 bases for V and 9 bases for J; bases not matched to a gene: 3. CDR3 sequence (DNA): TGCGCCAGCAGCTTGGGGGGACAGGGGGCCAAAGCTTTCTTT. Residues: CASSLGGQGAKAFF.

The chain uses TRBV6-6 and TRBJ2-5; 7 nucleotides align to TRBD2. This CDR3 contains 16 residues. Germline V gene sequence: CDR1 MNHNY, CDR2 SVGAGI (reference sequence). Trimming at V came to 2 bases and at J to 2 bases, leaving 8 bases not matched to a gene. This CDR3 reads CASSYPRRGRQETQYF. The CDR3, as DNA: TGTGCCAGCAGTTACCCTCGGCGGGGGAGGCAAGAGACCCAGTACTTC.

The J gene is TRBJ1-1, the V gene TRBV7-9; 8 bases agree with TRBD1. There are 17 residues in the CDR3. Germline-derived CDR1 and CDR2 are SEHNR and FQNEAQ (reference sequence). Losses at the gene ends were 5 bases for V and 0 bases for J; bases not matched to a gene: 11. The CDR3 here is CASSPQRTGGMNTEAFF. The CDR3 nucleotides are TGTGCCAGCAGCCCTCAACGAACAGGGGGGATGAACACTGAAGCTTTCTTT.

This chain joins TRBV27 and TRBJ1-1; 7 bases are a match to TRBD1. Germline values: CDR1 MNHEY, CDR2 SMNVEV (reference sequence). V lost 4 bases to trimming and J lost 4 bases; unmatched junction nucleotides: 0. The CDR3 is 12 amino acids. CDR3 DNA: TGTGCCAGCAGTTCAGGGGGCACTGAAGCTTTCTTT. Translating it yields CASSSGGTEAFF.

V gene TRBV7-9 combines with J gene TRBJ1-2; tentative D call: TRBD1 (5 bases). The CDR3 runs to 15 residues. Germline V gene data show CDR1 as SEHNR and CDR2 as FQNEAQ (reference sequence). With 1 base removed from V and 4 bases from J, the gap between germline ends came to 13 bases. CDR3 DNA sequence: TGTGCCAGCAGCTTAGAGTCGGGCCAGGGCTATGGCTACACCTTC. This sequence encodes CASSLESGQGYGYTF.

This chain uses TRBV5-1 with TRBJ1-5; D uncertain. This CDR3 is built from 14 residues. Germline lookup yields CDR1 SGHRS and CDR2 YFSETQ. Trimming left V 4 bases short and J 3 bases short, with 11 bases between. The chain's CDR3 is CASSPDNFNQPQHF. The CDR3 nucleotides read TGCGCCAGCAGCCCCGACAACTTCAATCAGCCCCAGCATTTT.

The chain carries TRBV30 and TRBJ2-7, with TRBD1 identical over 7 bases. CDR1 is GTSNPN, CDR2 SVGIG, per germline (reference sequence). This CDR3 has 13 residues. V trimming: 5 bases; J trimming: 6 bases; junction bases outside the gene matches: 10. The CDR3, as DNA: TGTGCCTGGGACCTTACAGGGGTTGGCGAGCAGTACTTC. Translation: CAWDLTGVGEQYF.

This chain links TRBV10-2 with TRBJ1-5; D is uncertain. The V gene lost 2 bases and the J gene lost 6 bases, with 11 bases spanning the gap. Germline V gene sequence: CDR1 WSHSY, CDR2 SAAADI. The CDR3 runs 14 residues. CDR3 nucleotides: TGCGCCAGCAGTGAGAAAACAGCAAGTCAGCCCCAGCATTTT. Translation gives CASSEKTASQPQHF.

In its sample, this clone was seen many times. In DNA form, the CDR3 reads TGTGCCAGCAGCCAAGAAGGTTTTCTCGGCGGGGGTAATCACTATGGCTACACCTTC. This codes for CASSQEGFLGGGNHYGYTF. The chain couples TRBV4-2 to TRBJ1-2; D might be TRBD1 (5 bases). V lost 0 bases to trimming and J lost 3 bases, with 23 bases between them. CDR1 LGHNA and CDR2 YNFKEQ come from the germline V gene. CDR3 length: 19 residues.

This rearrangement joins TRBV25-1 to TRBJ1-2; tentatively, D is TRBD1 (6 bases). CDR3 length: 15 residues. CDR1 is MGHDK and CDR2 is SYGVNS in the germline V gene. Trimming took 6 bases from V and 3 from J, leaving 17 bases between them. The CDR3 protein is CASSDPDSSHYGYTF. CDR3 DNA: TGTGCCAGCAGCGACCCGGACAGCTCCCACTATGGCTACACCTTC.

The V gene is TRBV19, the J gene TRBJ2-1, with a weak D call TRBD1 (6 bases). Germline lookup yields CDR1 LNHDA and CDR2 SQIVND (reference sequence). The ends were cut back, 2 bases at V and 8 bases at J, with 13 bases in the middle. The CDR3 consists of 14 residues. DNA of the CDR3: TGTGCCAGTAGTATACAGGAAGGGGGTTATGAGCAGTTCTTC. This sequence encodes CASSIQEGGYEQFF.

The gene calls are TRBV29-1 and TRBJ2-5; a weak D match, TRBD1 (6 bases). The J call may be faulty, since TRBJ2-7 better matches the DNA end. Per the germline V gene, CDR1 is SQVTM and CDR2 is ANQGSEA. CDR3 length equals 13 residues. CDR3 in DNA: TGCAGCGTTCGGTCAGGGCAGGGGTACGAGCAGTACTTC. Its translation is CSVRSGQGYEQYF.

This chain joins TRBV7-6 and TRBJ2-3; D uncertain. The CDR3 is 18 amino acids. Germline V lookup: CDR1 SGHVS, CDR2 FNYEAQ. V was shortened by 5 bases and J by 4 bases, with 25 bases between the two germline ends. The CDR3 reads CASSPYRSELGFPDTQYF. CDR3 sequence (DNA): TGTGCCAGCAGCCCATACCGTTCGGAGCTCGGGTTCCCAGATACGCAGTATTTT.

This chain joins TRBV7-8 and TRBJ2-1, with D tentatively TRBD1 (5 bases). CDR3 length: 16 residues. Looked up from germline, CDR1 is SGHVS and CDR2 is FQNEAQ. V shed 0 bases and J shed 2 bases, with 11 bases lying between them. The CDR3 reads CASSLATGITYNEQFF. The CDR3 nucleotides are TGTGCCAGCAGCTTAGCAACAGGAATAACCTACAATGAGCAGTTCTTC.

The rearrangement links TRBV9 to TRBJ1-3; 7 bases align to TRBD1. This CDR3 region has 16 residues. J gave up 0 bases and V 7 bases, and 10 bases lay outside the gene matches. CDR1 is SGDLS, CDR2 YYNGEE, per germline. CDR3 in DNA: TGTGCCAGCGACGGGGGACAGACTAACTCTGGAAACACCATATATTTT. This gives the protein CASDGGQTNSGNTIYF.

The CDR3 bases are TGTGCCAGCAGCTTGCCCGCAGGGTACGAGCAGTACTTC. Translating it yields CASSLPAGYEQYF. V usage is TRBV5-4 and J usage is TRBJ2-7; a weak D match, TRBD1 (5 bases). The CDR3 spans 13 residues. Germline CDR1 SGHNT, CDR2 YYREEE (reference sequence). The germline V and J ends were trimmed by 1 base and 4 bases, with 9 bases remaining between them.

This clone was seen once. The chain couples TRBV4-2 to TRBJ2-5, with 7 bases that match TRBD1. Near its end, the DNA agrees better with TRBJ2-7, so the J call may be wrong. From germline, CDR1 is LGHNA and CDR2 YNFKEQ. This CDR3 contains 14 residues. The CDR3 coding sequence is TGTGCCAGCAGCCAAGCGGCAGGGGGCTACGAGCAGTACTTC. It yields the protein CASSQAAGGYEQYF.